A selection of T cell receptor beta chains follows, all from one sample in a study of T-cell memory formation after mild COVID-19. MiXCR, run by TCRdb on the 5' RACE reads, gives a single entry per CDR3 protein. The sample has about 560,000 distinct CDR3 sequences, roughly 20% seen once. The sequencing input was PBMCs or a T cell subset sorted from them (not recorded which). The receptors were gathered from an adult woman who had mild COVID-19 (a few samples of this study predate the infection). Cell type and time point are not known. CDR3s include the opening cysteine and the closing phenylalanine or tryptophan. The D gene is left open where the match is weak. Rows give clone size only sometimes, using once, few, many, or a class for an expanded clone.

few	TRBJ2-1	TRBV6-2/TRBV6-3	TRBD2	19	CASSGGRTSGRWSYNEQFF	TGTGCCAGCAGTGGCGGCCGGACTAGCGGGAGGTGGTCCTACAATGAGCAGTTCTTC
few	TRBJ2-3	TRBV7-2	.	13	CASSLGQRGSQYF	TGTGCCAGCAGCTTAGGTCAACGCGGATCGCAGTATTTT
few	TRBJ2-3	TRBV20-1	.	13	CSARDSLVDTQYF	TGCAGTGCTAGAGATTCGCTAGTAGATACGCAGTATTTT
.	TRBJ1-1	TRBV29-1	.	12	CSVGSAGTEAFF	TGCAGCGTCGGCTCGGCGGGCACTGAAGCTTTCTTT
.	TRBJ2-5	TRBV18	TRBD1	15	CASSQPGQGQETQYF	TGTGCCAGCTCACAACCGGGACAGGGACAAGAGACCCAGTACTTC
.	TRBJ2-7	TRBV12-3/TRBV12-4	.	15	CASSLRFTGDYEQYF	TGTGCCAGCAGTTTAAGGTTCACCGGTGACTACGAGCAGTACTTC
few	TRBJ2-1	TRBV6-2/TRBV6-3	.	15	CASSFPGPADNEQFF	TGTGCCAGCAGTTTTCCGGGGCCAGCCGACAATGAGCAGTTCTTC
many	TRBJ2-7	TRBV7-9	.	14	CASSLLRVSYEQYF	TGTGCCAGCAGCTTACTTAGGGTCTCCTACGAGCAGTACTTC
few	TRBJ1-1	TRBV6-4	.	13	CASSDVPNTEAFF	TGTGCCAGCAGTGACGTGCCAAACACTGAAGCTTTCTTT
.	TRBJ2-7	TRBV7-3	TRBD1	13	CASSLGQANEQYF	TGTGCCAGCAGCTTAGGACAGGCGAACGAGCAGTACTTC
.	TRBJ1-1	TRBV29-1	.	10	CSVIEAEAFF	TGCAGCGTTATTGAGGCTGAAGCTTTCTTT